The T cell receptor beta chain described here comes from a study of naive and memory T cell subsets. An equimolar mix of two oligonucleotides served as the beta constant-region primer for TRBC1 and TRBC2. The ligated cDNA underwent four PCR rounds using SP2 and nested alpha and beta constant-region primers. TCRdb re-called the UMI-ligation and nested PCR reads through MiXCR, storing one row per CDR3 protein. The repertoire consists of 95,000 to 150,000 distinct CDR3 sequences, with 36% occurring once and the leading ten covering approximately 0.9%. This clonotype was seen a handful of times. The CDR3 is 14 amino acids. Between the trimmed V and J ends, which lost 6 bases and 7 bases, there was a span of 16 bases. The germline V gene has CDR1 MDHEN and CDR2 SYDVKM. After the first PCR, alpha and beta chain libraries were processed separately.

Sample: central memory CD4+ T cells from blood. This sequence joins TRBV28 and TRBJ1-5; TRBD1 is a possible D gene (6 bases). This TCR came from a human donor in good health. The CDR3 sequence: CASRSSGGGQPQHF. CDR3 sequence (DNA): TGTGCCAGCAGATCTTCGGGGGGCGGGCAGCCCCAGCATTTT.